This TCR beta chain was identified in a study of cytomegalovirus exposure and HLA in healthy donors. PCR amplification relied on 60 Vbeta primers (plus 13 Jbeta primers). Profiling relied on immunoSEQ multiplex PCR, and the TCRdb table lists in-frame clones only, not all of them. The sample includes over 130,000 clones, 60% to 85% seen only once; the top ten take about 6.7%. There are 14 residues in the CDR3. Germline V gives CDR1 MNHNS, CDR2 SASEGT. Trimming removed 8 bases at V and 8 bases at J, with 19 bases between. General study findings and limits: HLA-A and HLA-B allele assignments for most subjects were reportedly predicted accurately using TCR beta sequences.

As concerns this clone: Its antigen is not known.

The V and J genes are TRBV6-1 and TRBJ2-1; D possibly corresponds to TRBD2 (7 bases). The sequenced sample consisted of PBMCs. This TCR was sampled from a man aged 45-65 years in good health and CMV-seropositive. This CDR3 is CASGGRELGYEQFF. The CDR3 nucleotides read TGTGCCAGCGGGGGGCGGGAGTTGGGCTATGAGCAGTTCTTC.